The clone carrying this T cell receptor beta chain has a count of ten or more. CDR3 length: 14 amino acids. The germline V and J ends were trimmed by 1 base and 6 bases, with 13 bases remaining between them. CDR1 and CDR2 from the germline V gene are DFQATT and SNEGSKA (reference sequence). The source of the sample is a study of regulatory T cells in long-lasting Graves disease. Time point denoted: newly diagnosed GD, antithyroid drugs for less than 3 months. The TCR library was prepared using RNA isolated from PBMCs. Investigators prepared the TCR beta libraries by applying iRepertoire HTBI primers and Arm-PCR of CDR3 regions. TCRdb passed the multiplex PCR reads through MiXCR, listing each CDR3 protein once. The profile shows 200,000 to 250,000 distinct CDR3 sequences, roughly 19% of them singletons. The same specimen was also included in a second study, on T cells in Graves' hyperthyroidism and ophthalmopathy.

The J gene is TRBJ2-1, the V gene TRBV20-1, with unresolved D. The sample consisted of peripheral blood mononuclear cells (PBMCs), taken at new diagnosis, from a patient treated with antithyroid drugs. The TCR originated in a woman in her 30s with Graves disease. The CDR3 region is CSARVQASLNEQFF. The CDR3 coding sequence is TGCAGTGCTAGAGTCCAGGCAAGTCTCAATGAGCAGTTCTTC.